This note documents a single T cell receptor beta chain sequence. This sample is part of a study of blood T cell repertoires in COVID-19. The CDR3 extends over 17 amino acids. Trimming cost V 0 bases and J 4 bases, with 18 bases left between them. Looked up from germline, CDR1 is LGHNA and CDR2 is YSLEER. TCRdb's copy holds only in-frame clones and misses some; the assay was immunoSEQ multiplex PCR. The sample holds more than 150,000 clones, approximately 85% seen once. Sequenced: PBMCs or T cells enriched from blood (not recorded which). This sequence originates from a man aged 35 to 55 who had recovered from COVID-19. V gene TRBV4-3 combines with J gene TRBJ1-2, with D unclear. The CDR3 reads CASSQDPDVPGGYGYTF. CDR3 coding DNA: TGCGCCAGCAGCCAAGATCCGGACGTCCCCGGAGGCTATGGCTACACCTTC.